Listed below are T cell receptor beta chains from one sample, sequenced in a study of blood T cell repertoires in COVID-19. Clones were read by immunoSEQ multiplex PCR, and TCRdb kept only the in-frame ones, dropping some. The data show nearly 95,000 clones, about 80% seen once. The sequenced sample was peripheral blood. The receptor set was obtained from a human donor in a cohort sampled during active COVID-19. Both conserved end residues are part of each CDR3. Each record gives: V gene, D gene, J gene, CDR3 protein. The D gene is left open where the match is weak.

>TRBV5-1|TRBD1|TRBJ2-7
CASSLEGQGYEQYF
>TRBV5-4|TRBD1|TRBJ1-2
CASSPSDRGYGYTF
>TRBV28|TRBD1|TRBJ1-6
CASRGAGTGDSPLHF
>TRBV25-1|.|TRBJ2-7
CASSVQTGGTYEQYF
>TRBV18|.|TRBJ2-1
CASFDPGALYNEQFF
>TRBV5-1|.|TRBJ2-1
CASSPQRPRVYNEQFF
>TRBV28|.|TRBJ2-7
CASTGRPSYEQYF
>TRBV5-5|.|TRBJ1-1
CASSLDHRGTEAFF
>TRBV28|TRBD2|TRBJ2-7
CASERLAGAYEQYF
>TRBV6-5|TRBD1|TRBJ2-1
CASKIGTGPYNEQFF
>TRBV28|TRBD2|TRBJ2-5
CASKRGGQETQYF
>TRBV18|TRBD1|TRBJ1-1
CASSPSVQGAGSEAFF
>TRBV19|.|TRBJ1-5
CASWGGRNQPQHF
>TRBV5-1|TRBD2|TRBJ2-2
CASSLAGEKSGELFF
>TRBV7-3|.|TRBJ1-1
CASSLMGRTMSAFF
>TRBV5-1|.|TRBJ1-2
CASSLDGYGYTF
>TRBV6-4|.|TRBJ1-5
CASSDSRQPRQIYSNQPQHF
>TRBV24-1|.|TRBJ2-1
CATSDPLQGQFF
>TRBV5-1|TRBD2|TRBJ2-5
CASGLGASGEETQYF
>TRBV28|TRBD1|TRBJ1-5
CASSPRDRFYQPQHF
>TRBV7-7|.|TRBJ2-5
CASSRPKGSGETQYF
>TRBV10-3|TRBD2|TRBJ2-7
CAISESGVAAFYEQYF
>TRBV30|.|TRBJ1-1
CAWREGSNTEAFF
>TRBV5-1|.|TRBJ2-6
CASSLAGSGANVLTF
>TRBV19|TRBD1|TRBJ1-5
CASSIGPSGGRNQPQHF
>TRBV12-3/TRBV12-4|.|TRBJ2-1
CASRGSATEQFF
>TRBV3-1/TRBV3-2|.|TRBJ1-6
CASQWFNSPLHF
>TRBV7-3|TRBD1|TRBJ2-6
CASSWDRRRSGANVLTF
>TRBV3-1/TRBV3-2|TRBD1|TRBJ1-4
CASTTRGTDEKLFF
>TRBV18|.|TRBJ2-5
CASSPPYGGETQYF
>TRBV15|.|TRBJ2-3
CATSKQGVPDTQYF
>TRBV5-1|.|TRBJ1-1
CASSLGLNTEAFF
>TRBV6-5|TRBD1|TRBJ1-2
CASKGQGGWYGYTF
>TRBV5-1|.|TRBJ1-2
CASSLSGVYGYTF
>TRBV25-1|TRBD1|TRBJ1-6
CASASGQLNSPLHF
>TRBV5-6|.|TRBJ2-1
CASSFRRTRTWDEQFF
>TRBV13|TRBD1|TRBJ2-1
CASSSRRKIAGGDEQFF
>TRBV27|TRBD1|TRBJ1-6
CASRGTGTANSPLHF
>TRBV5-1|.|TRBJ1-2
CASSLATLGYGYTF
>TRBV2|TRBD2|TRBJ2-3
CATRLAGGTDTQYF
>TRBV10-3|TRBD1|TRBJ1-5
CAISESGTDNQPQHF
>TRBV10-1|TRBD2|TRBJ2-1
CASSESAGGGQFF
>TRBV24-1|.|TRBJ2-1
CATSVLEFNEQFF
>TRBV11-2|TRBD2|TRBJ2-5
CASRPGGGGETQYF
>TRBV27|.|TRBJ1-5
CASSPGGARQPQHF
>TRBV30|TRBD1|TRBJ2-5
CAWGGAGGETQYF
>TRBV19|TRBD2|TRBJ2-1
CASSTGTSGTVVEQFF
>TRBV6-6|TRBD1|TRBJ1-6
CASSTDRVTYNSPLHF
>TRBV5-4|TRBD2|TRBJ2-3
CASSFGRQGTDTQYF
>TRBV7-3|.|TRBJ2-5
CASSPTGRGETQYF